The clone carrying this T cell receptor beta chain has ten or more counts. This entry belongs to a study of regulatory T cells in long-lasting Graves disease. Arm-PCR of CDR3 regions with iRepertoire HTBI primers generated TCR beta libraries. TCRdb processed the multiplex PCR reads anew with MiXCR; each CDR3 protein has one entry. The profile covers 550,000 to 600,000 distinct CDR3 sequences, with roughly 16% appearing a single time and more than 10% taken by the ten largest. Time point: newly diagnosed GD, antithyroid drugs for less than 3 months. Making the TCR library involved RNA that had been extracted from PBMCs. The V gene lost 2 bases and the J gene lost 7 bases, with 8 bases spanning the gap. There are 12 residues in the CDR3. Germline CDR1 and CDR2: MDHEN and SYDVKM. The sample also formed part of further work on T cells in Graves' hyperthyroidism and ophthalmopathy. Per that paper: The model identified upcoming ophthalmopathy a median approximately six months ahead of onset.

The material sequenced was peripheral blood mononuclear cells (PBMCs), taken at new diagnosis, from a patient treated with antithyroid drugs. The receptor was derived from a young man with Graves disease. The V call is TRBV28, the J call TRBJ1-1; D call uncertain. The CDR3 loop reads CASSLSPGEAFF. In DNA form, the CDR3 reads TGTGCCAGCAGTTTAAGCCCCGGTGAAGCTTTCTTT.